This T cell receptor beta chain stems from a study of T cell clonotyping in hematopoietic cell transplantation. Findings and caveats of the study: Graft donor and pretransplant recipient Inverse Simpson Index values predicted broader posttransplant TCR diversity. CD4 and CD8 repertoire contributions could not be separated without sorting.

In its sample, this clone was seen once. What it binds is not known. V shed 0 bases and J shed 5 bases, with 10 bases lying between them. This CDR3 spans 14 amino acids. CDR1 and CDR2 from the germline V gene are MNHEY and SVGAGI. The protocol was immunoSEQ multiplex PCR, while the TCRdb copy is restricted to in-frame clones and leaves out a portion. The table records 15,000 or so clones, almost 90% of them present only once. The V call is TRBV6-5, the J call TRBJ1-2; the D gene is possibly TRBD1 (5 bases). Sequenced: peripheral blood mononuclear cells. The receptor was derived from a man aged 50 to 59 in good health. Some clones in this sample may be carry-over from other donors' samples. CDR3 residues: CASSYSTGQYGYTF. The CDR3 DNA reads TGTGCCAGCAGTTACTCGACGGGGCAGTATGGCTACACCTTC.